This T cell receptor beta chain was identified during a study of blood T cell repertoires in COVID-19. The method was immunoSEQ multiplex PCR; TCRdb's version includes in-frame clones alone and lacks a portion of them. The sample contains roughly 95,000 clones, roughly four fifths of which appear only once. The V gene end was trimmed by 4 bases and the J gene end by 0 bases; junction bases not matched to a gene: 5. The V gene's germline CDR1 is MGHRA and CDR2 YSYEKL. This CDR3 region has 16 residues. This clone was picked up one time. The origin of this receptor is a man between 45 and 60 years old with active or convalescent COVID-19. The J gene is TRBJ1-4, the V gene TRBV4-1, with 7 bases identical to TRBD1. Sequencing was performed on peripheral blood. The CDR3 nucleotides are TGCGCCAGCAGCCGGAGGGACAGTGCAACTAATGAAAAACTGTTTTTT. As protein: CASSRRDSATNEKLFF.